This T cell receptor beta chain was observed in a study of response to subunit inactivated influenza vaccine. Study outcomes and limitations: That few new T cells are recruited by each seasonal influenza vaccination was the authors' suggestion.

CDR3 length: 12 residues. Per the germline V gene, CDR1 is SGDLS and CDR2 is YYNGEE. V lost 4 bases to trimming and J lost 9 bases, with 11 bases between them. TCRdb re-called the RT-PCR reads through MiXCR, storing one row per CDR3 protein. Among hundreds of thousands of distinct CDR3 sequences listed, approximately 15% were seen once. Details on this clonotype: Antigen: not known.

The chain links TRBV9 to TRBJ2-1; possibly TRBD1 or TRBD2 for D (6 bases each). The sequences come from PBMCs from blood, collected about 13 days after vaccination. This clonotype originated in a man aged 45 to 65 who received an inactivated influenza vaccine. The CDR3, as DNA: TGTGCCAGCAGCCCCGGGGGCCCTGAGCAGTTCTTC. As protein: CASSPGGPEQFF.